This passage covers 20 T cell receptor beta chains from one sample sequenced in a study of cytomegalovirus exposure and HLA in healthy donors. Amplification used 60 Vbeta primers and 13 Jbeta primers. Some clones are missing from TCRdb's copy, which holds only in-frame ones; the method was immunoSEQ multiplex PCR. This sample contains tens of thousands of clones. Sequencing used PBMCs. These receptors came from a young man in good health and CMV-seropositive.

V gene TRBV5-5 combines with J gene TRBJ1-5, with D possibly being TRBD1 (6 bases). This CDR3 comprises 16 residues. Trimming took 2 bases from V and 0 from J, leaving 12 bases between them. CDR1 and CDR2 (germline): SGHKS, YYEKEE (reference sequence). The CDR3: CASSFGTPFSNQPQHF. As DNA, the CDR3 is TGTGCCAGCAGCTTCGGGACACCCTTTAGCAATCAGCCCCAGCATTTT.

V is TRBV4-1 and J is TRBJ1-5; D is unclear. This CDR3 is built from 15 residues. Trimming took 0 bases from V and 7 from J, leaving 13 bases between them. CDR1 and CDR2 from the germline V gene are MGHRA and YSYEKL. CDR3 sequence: CASSQDRQYRQPQHF. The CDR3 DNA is TGCGCCAGCAGCCAAGATAGGCAGTACAGACAGCCCCAGCATTTT.

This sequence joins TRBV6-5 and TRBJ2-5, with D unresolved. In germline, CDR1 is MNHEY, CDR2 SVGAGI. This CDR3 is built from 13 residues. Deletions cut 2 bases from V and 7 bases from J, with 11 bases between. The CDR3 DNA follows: TGTGCCAGCAGTTACGGTAGCTTGCTGACCCAGTACTTC. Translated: CASSYGSLLTQYF.

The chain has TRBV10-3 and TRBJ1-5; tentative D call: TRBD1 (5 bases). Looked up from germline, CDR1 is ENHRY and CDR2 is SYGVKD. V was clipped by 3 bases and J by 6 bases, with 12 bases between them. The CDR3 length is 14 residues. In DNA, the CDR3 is TGTGCCATCAGTGACGGGGGTCTTGGTCAGCCCCAGCATTTT. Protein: CAISDGGLGQPQHF.

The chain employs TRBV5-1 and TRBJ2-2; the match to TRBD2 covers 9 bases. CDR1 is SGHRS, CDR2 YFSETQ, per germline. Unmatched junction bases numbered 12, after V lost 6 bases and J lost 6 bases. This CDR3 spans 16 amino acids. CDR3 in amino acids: CASTYSSGNLAGELFF. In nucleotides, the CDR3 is TGCGCCAGCACCTACTCTAGCGGGAATCTAGCCGGGGAGCTGTTTTTT.

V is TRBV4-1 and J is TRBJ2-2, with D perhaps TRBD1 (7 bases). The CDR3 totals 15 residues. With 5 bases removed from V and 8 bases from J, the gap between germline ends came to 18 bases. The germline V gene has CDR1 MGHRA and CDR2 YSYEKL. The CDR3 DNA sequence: TGCGCCAGCAGCTCCCGACAGGGAGGATCGGGGGAGCTGTTTTTT. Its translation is CASSSRQGGSGELFF.

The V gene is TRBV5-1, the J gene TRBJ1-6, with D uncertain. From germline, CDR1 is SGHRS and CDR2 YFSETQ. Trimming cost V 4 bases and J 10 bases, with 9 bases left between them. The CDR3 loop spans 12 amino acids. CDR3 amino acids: CASSEGGSPLHF. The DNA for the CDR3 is TGCGCCAGCAGCGAGGGCGGCTCACCCCTCCACTTT.

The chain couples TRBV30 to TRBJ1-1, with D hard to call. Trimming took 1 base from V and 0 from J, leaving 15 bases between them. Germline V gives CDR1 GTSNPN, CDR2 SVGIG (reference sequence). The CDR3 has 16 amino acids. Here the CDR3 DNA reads TGTGCCTGGAGTGGACTCGACGGTAACATGAACACTGAAGCTTTCTTT. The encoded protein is CAWSGLDGNMNTEAFF. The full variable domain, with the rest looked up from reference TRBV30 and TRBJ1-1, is SQTIHQWPATLVQPVGSPLSLECTVEGTSNPNLYWYRQAAGRGLQLLFYSVGIGQISSEVPQNLSASRPQDRQFILSSKKLLLSDSGFYLCAWSGLDGNMNTEAFFGQGTRLTVV.

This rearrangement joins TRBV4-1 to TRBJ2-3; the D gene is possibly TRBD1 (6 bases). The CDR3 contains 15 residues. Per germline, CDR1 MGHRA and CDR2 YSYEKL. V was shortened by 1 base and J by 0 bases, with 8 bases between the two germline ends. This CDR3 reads CASSQADRSTDTQYF. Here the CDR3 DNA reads TGCGCCAGCAGCCAAGCGGACAGAAGCACAGATACGCAGTATTTT.

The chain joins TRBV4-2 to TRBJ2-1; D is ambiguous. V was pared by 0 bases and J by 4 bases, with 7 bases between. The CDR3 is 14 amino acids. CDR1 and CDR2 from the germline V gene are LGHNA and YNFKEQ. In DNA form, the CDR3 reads TGTGCCAGCAGCCAAGAAGACATGTACAATGAGCAGTTCTTC. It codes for CASSQEDMYNEQFF.

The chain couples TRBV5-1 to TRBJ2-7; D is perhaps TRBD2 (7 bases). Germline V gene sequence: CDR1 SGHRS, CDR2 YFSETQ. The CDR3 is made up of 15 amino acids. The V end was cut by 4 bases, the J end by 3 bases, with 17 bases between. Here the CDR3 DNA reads TGCGCCAGCAGCCGATCCGCGGGGGCCCTCTACGAGCAGTACTTC. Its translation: CASSRSAGALYEQYF.

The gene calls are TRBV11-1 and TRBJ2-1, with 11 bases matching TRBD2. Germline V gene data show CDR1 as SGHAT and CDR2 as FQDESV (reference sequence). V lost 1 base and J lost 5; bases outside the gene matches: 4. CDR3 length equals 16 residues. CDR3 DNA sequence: TGTGCCAGCAGCTTAGGTCTAGCGGGGGGACACAATGAGCAGTTCTTC. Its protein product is CASSLGLAGGHNEQFF.

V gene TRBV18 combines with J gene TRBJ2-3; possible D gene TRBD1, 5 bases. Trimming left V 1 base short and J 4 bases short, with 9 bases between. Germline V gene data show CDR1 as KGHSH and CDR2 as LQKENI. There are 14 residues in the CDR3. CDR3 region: CASSPQGQPDTQYF. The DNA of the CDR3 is TGTGCCAGCTCACCACAGGGGCAGCCAGATACGCAGTATTTT.

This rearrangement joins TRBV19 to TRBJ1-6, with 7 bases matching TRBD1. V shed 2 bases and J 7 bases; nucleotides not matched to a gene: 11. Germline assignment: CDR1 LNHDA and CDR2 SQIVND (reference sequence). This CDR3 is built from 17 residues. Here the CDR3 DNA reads TGTGCCAGTAGTATACCCCCTCGAAGGGGGCAAAATTCACCCCTCCACTTT. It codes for CASSIPPRRGQNSPLHF.

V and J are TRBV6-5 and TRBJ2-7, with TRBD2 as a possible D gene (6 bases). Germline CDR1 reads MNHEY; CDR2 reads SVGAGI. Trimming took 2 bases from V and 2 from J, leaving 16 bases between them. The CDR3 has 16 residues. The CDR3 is CASSYSYATSTYEQYF. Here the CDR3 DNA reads TGTGCCAGCAGTTACAGCTACGCGACTAGTACCTACGAGCAGTACTTC.

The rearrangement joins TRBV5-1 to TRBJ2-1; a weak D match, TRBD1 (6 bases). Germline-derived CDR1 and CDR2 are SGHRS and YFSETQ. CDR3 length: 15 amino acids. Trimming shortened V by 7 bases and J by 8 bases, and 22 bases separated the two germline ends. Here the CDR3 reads CASEQNPGHVDEQFF. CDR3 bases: TGCGCCAGCGAACAAAATCCGGGACACGTAGATGAGCAGTTCTTC.

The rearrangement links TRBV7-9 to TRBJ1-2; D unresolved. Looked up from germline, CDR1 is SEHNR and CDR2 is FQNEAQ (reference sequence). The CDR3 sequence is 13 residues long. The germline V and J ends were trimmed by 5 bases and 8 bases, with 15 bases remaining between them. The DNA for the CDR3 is TGTGCCAGCAGCGTCGCCGCCCTGAGGGGCTACACCTTC. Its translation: CASSVAALRGYTF.

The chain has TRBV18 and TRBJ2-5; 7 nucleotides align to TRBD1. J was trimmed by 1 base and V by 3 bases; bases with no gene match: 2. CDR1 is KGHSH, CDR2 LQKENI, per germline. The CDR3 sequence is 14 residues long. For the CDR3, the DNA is TGTGCCAGCTCACCGCACAGGGGCCAAGAGACCCAGTACTTC. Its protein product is CASSPHRGQETQYF. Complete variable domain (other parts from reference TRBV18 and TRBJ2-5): NAGVMQNPRHLVRRRGQEARLRCSPMKGHSHVYWYRQLPEEGLKFMVYLQKENIIDESGMPKERFSAEFPKEGPSILRIQQVVRGDSAAYFCASSPHRGQETQYFGPGTRLLVL.

CDR3 coding DNA: TGCGCCAGCAGCGCCACCGGGACTAGCGAAGAGACCCAGTACTTC. Translated: CASSATGTSEETQYF. This rearrangement joins TRBV5-1 to TRBJ2-5, with 10 bases aligning to TRBD2. V shed 4 bases, J shed 3 bases, and the junction held 6 bases outside the gene matches. This CDR3 has 15 amino acids. Germline assignment: CDR1 SGHRS and CDR2 YFSETQ.

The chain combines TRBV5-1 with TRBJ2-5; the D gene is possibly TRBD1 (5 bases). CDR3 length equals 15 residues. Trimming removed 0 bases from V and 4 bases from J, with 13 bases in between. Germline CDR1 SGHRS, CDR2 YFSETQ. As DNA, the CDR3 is TGCGCCAGCAGCTTGGCCGTAACAGGCGGAGAGACCCAGTACTTC. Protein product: CASSLAVTGGETQYF.